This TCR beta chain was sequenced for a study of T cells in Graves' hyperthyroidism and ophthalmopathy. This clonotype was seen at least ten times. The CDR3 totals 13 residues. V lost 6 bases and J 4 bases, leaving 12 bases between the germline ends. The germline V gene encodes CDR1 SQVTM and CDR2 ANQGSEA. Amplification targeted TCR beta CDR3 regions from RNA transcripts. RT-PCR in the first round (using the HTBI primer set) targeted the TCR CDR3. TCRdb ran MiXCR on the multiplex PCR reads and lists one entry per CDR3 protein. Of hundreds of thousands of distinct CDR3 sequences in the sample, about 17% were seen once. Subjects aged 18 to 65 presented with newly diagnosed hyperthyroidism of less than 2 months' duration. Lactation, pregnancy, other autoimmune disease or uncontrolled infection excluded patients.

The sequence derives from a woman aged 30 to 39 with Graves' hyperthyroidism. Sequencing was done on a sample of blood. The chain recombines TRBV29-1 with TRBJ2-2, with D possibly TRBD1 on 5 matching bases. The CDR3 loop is CSVRLQGTGELFF. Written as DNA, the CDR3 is TGCAGCGTGCGCCTCCAGGGCACCGGGGAGCTGTTTTTT.